The sequence of this T cell receptor beta chain was determined in a study of molecular identifiers for immune sequencing clone quantification. Germline V CDR1 and CDR2: SQVTM, ANQGSEA. CDR3 length equals 14 residues. The V and J ends lost 8 bases and 0 bases respectively, with 17 bases between them. The table lists this clonotype with a few counts. TCRdb redid the calling of the PCR reads with MiXCR, one entry per CDR3 protein. The sample holds 490,000 or so distinct CDR3 sequences, about a fifth seen once. The V gene is TRBV29-1, the J gene TRBJ2-7, with D possibly TRBD1 on 5 matching bases. The sample consisted of naive CD8+ T cells from blood, with Jurkat cell RNA spiked in. The subset is: FACS-sorted CD8+CD4-CCR7+CD45RA+ naive T cells. The TCR comes from a human donor in good health. Some libraries in this study had Jurkat cell RNA spiked in. CDR3 sequence: CSIKRGASSYEQYF. The CDR3 nucleotides read TGCAGCATCAAAAGGGGCGCCAGCTCCTACGAGCAGTACTTC.